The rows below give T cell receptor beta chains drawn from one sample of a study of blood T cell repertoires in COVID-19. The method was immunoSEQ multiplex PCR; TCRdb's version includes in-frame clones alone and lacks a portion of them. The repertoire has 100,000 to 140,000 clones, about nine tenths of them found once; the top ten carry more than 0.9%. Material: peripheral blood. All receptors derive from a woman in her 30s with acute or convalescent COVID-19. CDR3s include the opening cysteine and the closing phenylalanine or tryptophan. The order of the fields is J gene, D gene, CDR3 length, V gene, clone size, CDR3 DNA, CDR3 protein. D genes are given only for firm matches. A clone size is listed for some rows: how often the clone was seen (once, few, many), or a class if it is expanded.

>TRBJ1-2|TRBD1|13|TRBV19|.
TGTGCCAGTAGTCCGGACAGGGGCTATGGCTACACCTTC
CASSPDRGYGYTF
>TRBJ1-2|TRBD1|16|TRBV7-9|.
TGTGCCAGCAGTCCAACCTTCGACAGGGGCCACTATGGCTACACCTTC
CASSPTFDRGHYGYTF
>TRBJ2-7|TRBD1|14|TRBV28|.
TGTGCCATCGCCCGGGACAGGAGTATCTACGAGCAGTACTTC
CAIARDRSIYEQYF
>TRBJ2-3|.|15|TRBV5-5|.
TGTGCCAGCAGCTTGATTTTAGGGGCCCCAGATACGCAGTATTTT
CASSLILGAPDTQYF
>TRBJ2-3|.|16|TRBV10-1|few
TGCGCCAGCAGTCTACCTACAAGCGCGTACACAGATACGCAGTATTTT
CASSLPTSAYTDTQYF
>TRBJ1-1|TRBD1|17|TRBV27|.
TGTGCCAGCAGTTTATCGTGGACAGGGGGAGTGAACACTGAAGCTTTCTTT
CASSLSWTGGVNTEAFF
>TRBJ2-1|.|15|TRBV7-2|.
TGTGCCAGCAGCTTAGGGGTCAGAGGCTACAATGAGCAGTTCTTC
CASSLGVRGYNEQFF
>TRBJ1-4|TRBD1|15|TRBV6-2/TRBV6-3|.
TGTGCCAGCAGCCCGGGACAGGGGGCAAGTGAAAAACTGTTTTTT
CASSPGQGASEKLFF
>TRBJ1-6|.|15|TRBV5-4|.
TGTGCCAGCAGTTCGCGAGCGTACGATAATTCACCCCTCCACTTT
CASSSRAYDNSPLHF
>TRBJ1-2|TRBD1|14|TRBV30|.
TGTGCCTGGAGTCCGGGACAGGGTAACTATGGCTACACCTTC
CAWSPGQGNYGYTF
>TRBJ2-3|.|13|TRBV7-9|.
TGTGCCAGCAGGGATGGGGCAGCGGATACGCAGTATTTT
CASRDGAADTQYF
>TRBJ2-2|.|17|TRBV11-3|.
TGTGCCAGCAGCTTAGATAGGGACACCTCCCGTCATGCGGAGCTGTTTTTT
CASSLDRDTSRHAELFF
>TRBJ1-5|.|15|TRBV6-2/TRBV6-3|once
TGTGCCAGCAGTTACTCGGCAGGGCGGAATCAGCCCCAGCATTTT
CASSYSAGRNQPQHF
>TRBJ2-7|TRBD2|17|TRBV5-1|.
TGCGCCAGCAGCTTCGGGACTAGCGGGATTGTTTACTACGAGCAGTACTTC
CASSFGTSGIVYYEQYF
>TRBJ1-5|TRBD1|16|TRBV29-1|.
TGCATCCGAGGGGGCTCAGGGGAGTTAAGCAATCAGCCCCAGCATTTT
CIRGGSGELSNQPQHF
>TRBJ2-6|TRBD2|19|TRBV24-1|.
TGTGCCACCAGTGATTTTAAGACTAGCGGGTCTGGTGGGGCCAACGTCCTGACTTTC
CATSDFKTSGSGGANVLTF
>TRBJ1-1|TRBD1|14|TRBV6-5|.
TGTGCCAGCTTTAGGACAGGGACGCACACTGAAGCTTTCTTT
CASFRTGTHTEAFF
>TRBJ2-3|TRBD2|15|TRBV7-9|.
TGTGCCAGCAGCTTAAGAGCGGGAGTCACAGATACGCAGTATTTT
CASSLRAGVTDTQYF
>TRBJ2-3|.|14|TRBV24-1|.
TGTGCCACCAGCGGACAGCGCCTCTATGATACGCAGTATTTT
CATSGQRLYDTQYF
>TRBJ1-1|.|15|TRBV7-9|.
TGTGCCAGCAGCTTAGACCCTACAGGTGACACTGAAGCTTTCTTT
CASSLDPTGDTEAFF
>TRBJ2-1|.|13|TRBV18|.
TGTGCCAGCTCACCAACGAGAGGGCATGAGCAGTTCTTC
CASSPTRGHEQFF